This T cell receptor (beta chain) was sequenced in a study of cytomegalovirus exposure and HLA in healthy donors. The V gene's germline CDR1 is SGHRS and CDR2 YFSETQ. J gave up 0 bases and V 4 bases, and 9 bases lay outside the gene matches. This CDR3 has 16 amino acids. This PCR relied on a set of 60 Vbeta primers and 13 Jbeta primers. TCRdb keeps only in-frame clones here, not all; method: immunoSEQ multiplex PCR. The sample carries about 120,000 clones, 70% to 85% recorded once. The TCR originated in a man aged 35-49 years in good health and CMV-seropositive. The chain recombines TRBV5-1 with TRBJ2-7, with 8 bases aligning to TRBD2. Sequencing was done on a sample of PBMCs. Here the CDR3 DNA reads TGCGCCAGCAGCCCCTCGACTAGCGTAAGCTCCTACGAGCAGTACTTC. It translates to CASSPSTSVSSYEQYF. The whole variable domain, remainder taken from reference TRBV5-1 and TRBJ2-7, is KAGVTQTPRYLIKTRGQQVTLSCSPISGHRSVSWYQQTPGQGLQFLFEYFSETQRNKGNFPGRFSGRQFSNSRSEMNVSTLELGDSALYLCASSPSTSVSSYEQYFGPGTRLTVT.